Below are 21 T cell receptor beta chains sequenced from a single sample in a study of identical twins. TCRdb recomputed calls from the 5' RACE reads with MiXCR, one row per CDR3 protein. Of about 530,000 distinct CDR3 sequences listed, around 20% are singletons. The same data also went into a second study, on yellow fever vaccine responses in identical twins.

Sequencing was done on a sample of CD4+ T cells sorted from blood. The receptors here all came from a young woman in good health.

This clonotype occurred a few times. V and J are TRBV5-1 and TRBJ2-1; 16 bases agree with TRBD2. This CDR3 contains 16 residues. Trimming took 1 base from V and 15 from J; bases not matched to a gene: 10. Germline CDR1 and CDR2: SGHRS and YFSETQ. The CDR3 is CASSLTEPGLAGGAFF. CDR3 sequence (DNA): TGCGCCAGCAGCTTGACAGAACCGGGACTAGCGGGAGGGGCGTTCTTC.

This clonotype was counted only a few times. The chain employs TRBV20-1 and TRBJ2-3; 7 bases are a match to TRBD1. The CDR3 sequence is 13 residues long. Germline loops: CDR1 DFQATT, CDR2 SNEGSKA (reference sequence). V was pared by 6 bases and J by 2 bases, with 5 bases of the junction left unmatched. In nucleotides, the CDR3 is TGCAGTGCACGACAGGGTCACACAGATACGCAGTATTTT. Protein: CSARQGHTDTQYF.

V and J are TRBV7-2 and TRBJ2-1, with 7 bases that match TRBD2. Germline CDR1 is SGHTA and CDR2 is FQGNSA. CDR3 size: 13 residues. V lost 1 base, J lost 9 bases, and 3 bases stayed unmatched. CDR3 sequence (DNA): TGTGCCAGCAGCTTAGATTGGGGGGGTGAGCAGTTCTTC. The encoded protein is CASSLDWGGEQFF.

The rearrangement joins TRBV10-3 to TRBJ2-1; maybe TRBD2 (6 bases). V was cut by 3 bases and J by 4 bases, with 10 bases left in between. Per germline, CDR1 ENHRY and CDR2 SYGVKD. The CDR3 consists of 14 residues. The CDR3 nucleotides read TGTGCCATCAGTGACCCTGGGACTTACAATGAGCAGTTCTTC. Translated, it gives CAISDPGTYNEQFF.

This clonotype was observed a few times. J is TRBJ2-2 and V is TRBV12-3 or TRBV12-4; D is possibly TRBD1 or TRBD2 (5 bases each). The CDR3 is made up of 15 amino acids. Trimming left V 2 bases short and J 4 bases short, with 11 bases between. The CDR3 bases are TGTGCCAGCAGTTTACTTGGGGGAATCACCGGGGAGCTGTTTTTT. This translates into CASSLLGGITGELFF.

In nucleotides, the CDR3 is TGCAGTGCCCAACCCGGGACAGGGGGTAATCAGCCCCAGCATTTT. Translation gives CSAQPGTGGNQPQHF. The V and J genes are TRBV20-1 and TRBJ1-5; 11 nucleotides line up with TRBD1. Per the germline V gene, CDR1 is DFQATT and CDR2 is SNEGSKA (reference sequence). This CDR3 has 15 amino acids. V was pared by 6 bases and J by 4 bases, with 8 bases of the junction left unmatched.

In this sample, this clonotype turned up a few times. The chain is built from TRBV24-1 and TRBJ2-5; 7 bases are shared with TRBD1. The CDR3 is 15 residues long. Germline loops: CDR1 KGHDR, CDR2 SFDVKD. V shed 9 bases, J shed 4 bases, and the junction held 13 bases outside the gene matches. The CDR3 coding sequence is TGTGCCACCGGTAAATTAGGGGGCGCGACAGAGACCCAGTACTTC. Its translation is CATGKLGGATETQYF.

The chain recombines TRBV20-1 with TRBJ2-7; 8 positions match TRBD1. Trimming cost V 6 bases and J 0 bases; bases outside gene matches: 7. This CDR3 has 14 amino acids. Germline V gene sequence: CDR1 DFQATT, CDR2 SNEGSKA (reference sequence). The CDR3 here is CSALLQGGSYEQYV. The CDR3 DNA follows: TGCAGTGCCCTCTTACAGGGGGGCTCCTACGAGCAGTACGTC.

In this sample, this clonotype turned up a few times. This chain connects TRBV29-1 to TRBJ2-5, with D uncertain. This CDR3 region has 12 residues. The V and J ends lost 4 bases and 1 base respectively, with 7 bases between them. The germline CDR1 and CDR2 sequences are SQVTM and ANQGSEA. The DNA for the CDR3 is TGCAGCGTTGGACACCTCCAAGAGACCCAGTACTTC. Its protein product is CSVGHLQETQYF.

This clonotype showed up just a few times. The chain is built from TRBV9 and TRBJ2-7; 7 bases fit TRBD1. The V segment lost 2 bases and the J segment 3 bases; nucleotides outside the gene matches: 5. The CDR3 has 14 residues. The germline CDR1 and CDR2 sequences are SGDLS and YYNGEE. Here the CDR3 reads CASSVTGNHYEQYF. DNA of the CDR3: TGTGCCAGCAGCGTGACAGGGAATCACTACGAGCAGTACTTC.

V is TRBV6-2 or TRBV6-3 and J is TRBJ1-1; D unclear. The V end was cut by 2 bases, the J end by 2 bases, with 21 bases between. The CDR3 extends over 18 amino acids. Germline V gene sequence: CDR1 MNHEY, CDR2 SVGEGT. In DNA, the CDR3 is TGTGCCAGCAGTTACCCTACCACAAGACATGTTGTCAACACTGAAGCTTTCTTT. It yields the protein CASSYPTTRHVVNTEAFF.

The chain couples TRBV2 to TRBJ2-5, with 10 positions matching TRBD1. CDR1 and CDR2 from the germline V gene are SNHLY and FYNNEI. V dropped 6 bases and J dropped 5; count of bases not matched to a gene: 9. The CDR3 runs 15 residues. DNA of the CDR3: TGTGCCAGCAGGCCCCGGGACAGGGGAAGTGAGACCCAGTACTTC. Amino acids: CASRPRDRGSETQYF.

This clonotype has more than one count but fewer than ten. The J gene is TRBJ1-2, the V gene TRBV12-3 or TRBV12-4; the D gene is possibly TRBD1 (5 bases). The CDR3 is 13 residues long. V lost 5 bases to trimming and J lost 8 bases, with 15 bases between them. CDR3 residues: CASSDTQGGGYTF. CDR3 coding DNA: TGTGCCAGCAGTGATACTCAGGGAGGAGGCTACACCTTC.

The chain uses TRBV20-1 and TRBJ2-1; 8 bases map to TRBD2. Germline CDR1 and CDR2: DFQATT and SNEGSKA (reference sequence). J was trimmed by 6 bases and V by 0 bases; bases with no gene match: 7. This CDR3 region has 15 residues. The CDR3 region has the DNA TGCAGTGCTAGAGATCTCGGGACTAGGCTCAATGAGCAGTTCTTC. It codes for CSARDLGTRLNEQFF.

This clonotype was counted between two and nine times. The rearrangement joins TRBV5-1 to TRBJ2-3, with 11 nucleotides matching TRBD2. The CDR3 totals 16 residues. From germline, CDR1 is SGHRS and CDR2 YFSETQ. V was clipped by 5 bases and J by 5 bases; unmatched bases: 10. In DNA form, the CDR3 reads TGCGCCAGCAGACTACGGACTAGCGGGCCTGTAGATACGCAGTATTTT. The encoded protein is CASRLRTSGPVDTQYF.

This clonotype appeared a few times. The chain employs TRBV10-2 and TRBJ2-2; 7 bases agree with TRBD2. Germline trimming cut 4 bases from V and 7 bases from J; bases unmatched to any gene: 3. The CDR3 spans 13 residues. From germline, CDR1 is WSHSY and CDR2 SAAADI. CDR3 DNA: TGCGCCAGCAGTGGGGCGGGAGTCGGGGAGCTGTTTTTT. Translating it yields CASSGAGVGELFF.

This clonotype was counted between two and nine times. DNA of the CDR3: TGTGCCAGCAGCCAAAAAGGGTACGGTCAGCCCCAGCATTTT. Translation gives CASSQKGYGQPQHF. The chain is built from TRBV27 and TRBJ1-5; D gene uncertain. Germline V gene lookup returns CDR1 MNHEY and CDR2 SMNVEV (reference sequence). The CDR3 sequence is 14 residues long. V dropped 6 bases and J dropped 6 bases, with 15 bases sitting between them.

This clonotype was seen a handful of times. V usage is TRBV6-6 and J usage is TRBJ2-1, with 10 bases that match TRBD2. Germline loops: CDR1 MNHNY, CDR2 SVGAGI (reference sequence). J lost 7 bases, V lost 9 bases, and 6 bases had no gene match. The CDR3 extends over 13 amino acids. The chain's CDR3 is CASKREGVNEQFF. CDR3 DNA sequence: TGTGCCAGTAAGCGGGAGGGCGTGAATGAGCAGTTCTTC.

This clonotype has more than one count but fewer than ten. The V gene is TRBV5-1, the J gene TRBJ2-5; 7 nucleotides agree with TRBD2. Germline assignment: CDR1 SGHRS and CDR2 YFSETQ. Trimming at V came to 4 bases and at J to 3 bases, leaving 3 bases not matched to a gene. This CDR3 has 13 residues. CDR3 protein: CASSASGKETQYF. CDR3 nucleotides: TGCGCCAGCAGCGCTAGCGGAAAAGAGACCCAGTACTTC.

The chain links TRBV20-1 to TRBJ1-4, with a tentative D call TRBD1 (5 bases). This CDR3 has 14 residues. Germline CDR1 and CDR2: DFQATT and SNEGSKA (reference sequence). The germline V and J ends were trimmed by 5 bases and 1 base, with 11 bases remaining between them. CDR3 protein: CSASGVETNEKLFF. The CDR3, as DNA: TGCAGTGCTTCGGGGGTGGAAACTAATGAAAAACTGTTTTTT.

There are a few counts of this clonotype. This chain joins TRBV6-1 and TRBJ2-3; 7 nucleotides match TRBD1. Germline assignment: CDR1 MNHNS and CDR2 SASEGT. V lost 6 bases to trimming and J lost 0 bases; unmatched junction nucleotides: 9. There are 16 residues in the CDR3. Here the CDR3 DNA reads TGTGCCAGCAGGGTGGCAGGGGGTCCTAGCACAGATACGCAGTATTTT. The encoded protein is CASRVAGGPSTDTQYF.